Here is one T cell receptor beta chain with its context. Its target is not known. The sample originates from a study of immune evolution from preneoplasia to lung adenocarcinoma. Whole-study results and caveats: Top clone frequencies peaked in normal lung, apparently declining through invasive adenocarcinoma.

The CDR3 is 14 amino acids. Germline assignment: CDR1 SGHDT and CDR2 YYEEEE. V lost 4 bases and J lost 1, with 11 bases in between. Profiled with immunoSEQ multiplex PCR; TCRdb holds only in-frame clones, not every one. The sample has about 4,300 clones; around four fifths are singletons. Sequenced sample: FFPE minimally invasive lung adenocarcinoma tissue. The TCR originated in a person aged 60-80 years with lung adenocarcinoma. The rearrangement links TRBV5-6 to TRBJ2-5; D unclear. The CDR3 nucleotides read TGTGCCAGCAGCGTGTGGGCACGCCAAGAGACCCAGTACTTC. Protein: CASSVWARQETQYF.